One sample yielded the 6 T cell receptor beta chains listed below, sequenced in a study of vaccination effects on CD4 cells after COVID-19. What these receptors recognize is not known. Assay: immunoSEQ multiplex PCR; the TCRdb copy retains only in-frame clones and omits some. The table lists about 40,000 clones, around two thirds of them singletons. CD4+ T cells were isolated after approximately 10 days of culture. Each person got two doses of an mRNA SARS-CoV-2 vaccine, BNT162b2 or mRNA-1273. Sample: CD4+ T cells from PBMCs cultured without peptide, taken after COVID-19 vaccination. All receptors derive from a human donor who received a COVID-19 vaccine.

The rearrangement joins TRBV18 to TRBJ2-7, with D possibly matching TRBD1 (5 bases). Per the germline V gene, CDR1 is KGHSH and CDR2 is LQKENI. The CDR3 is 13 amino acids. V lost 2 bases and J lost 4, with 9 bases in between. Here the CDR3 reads CASSPAAGYEQYF. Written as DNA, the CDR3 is TGTGCCAGCTCACCAGCCGCAGGGTACGAGCAGTACTTC.

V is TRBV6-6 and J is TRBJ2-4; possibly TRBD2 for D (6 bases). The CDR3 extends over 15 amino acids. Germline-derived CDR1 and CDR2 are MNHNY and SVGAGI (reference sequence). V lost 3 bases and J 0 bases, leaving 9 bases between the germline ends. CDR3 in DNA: TGTGCCAGCAGTTATTACGGGGGAGCCAAAAACATTCAGTACTTC. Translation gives CASSYYGGAKNIQYF.

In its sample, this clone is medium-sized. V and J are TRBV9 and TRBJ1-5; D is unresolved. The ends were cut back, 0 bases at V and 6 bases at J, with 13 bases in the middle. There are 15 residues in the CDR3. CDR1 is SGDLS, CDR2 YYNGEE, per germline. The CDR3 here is CASSVGTLGGQPQHF. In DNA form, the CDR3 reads TGTGCCAGCAGCGTAGGGACCCTAGGTGGTCAGCCCCAGCATTTT.

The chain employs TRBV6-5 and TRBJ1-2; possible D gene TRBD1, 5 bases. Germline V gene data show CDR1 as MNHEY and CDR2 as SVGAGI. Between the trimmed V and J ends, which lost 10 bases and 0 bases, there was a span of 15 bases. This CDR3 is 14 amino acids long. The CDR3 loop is CATRGGRSNYGYTF. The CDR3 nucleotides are TGTGCCACTAGGGGCGGACGGTCTAACTATGGCTACACCTTC.

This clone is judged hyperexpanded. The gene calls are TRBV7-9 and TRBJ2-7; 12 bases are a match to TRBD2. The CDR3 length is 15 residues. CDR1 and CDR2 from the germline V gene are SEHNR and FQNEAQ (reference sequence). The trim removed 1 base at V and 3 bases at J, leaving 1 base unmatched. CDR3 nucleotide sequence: TGTGCCAGCAGCTTAGGGACTAGCGGGAACTACGAGCAGTACTTC. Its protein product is CASSLGTSGNYEQYF.

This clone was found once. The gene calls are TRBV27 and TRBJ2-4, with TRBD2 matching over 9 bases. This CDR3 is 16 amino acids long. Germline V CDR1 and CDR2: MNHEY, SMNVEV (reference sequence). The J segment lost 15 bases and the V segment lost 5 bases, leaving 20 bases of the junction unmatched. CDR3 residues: CASSRTGTAGGSFTYF. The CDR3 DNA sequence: TGTGCCAGCAGTAGAACCGGGACCGCGGGAGGGTCATTCACGTACTTC.